This TCR beta chain emerged from a study of T cell responses to AZD1222 COVID-19 vaccine. This CDR3 is built from 15 residues. Looked up from germline, CDR1 is SGHVS and CDR2 is FQNEAQ. Trimming stripped 3 bases from V and 1 base from J, with 12 bases between. A few counts support this clone. The assay was immunoSEQ multiplex PCR, and TCRdb's table has in-frame clones only and misses some. This table holds 150,000 or so clones, around 86% found once. The V call is TRBV7-8, the J call TRBJ1-1; a weak D match, TRBD1 (5 bases). The starting material was peripheral blood, obtained 28 days after the second AZD1222 dose. The TCR originated in an adult who received the AZD1222 COVID-19 vaccine. As DNA, the CDR3 is TGTGCCAGCAGCTTGATGGGGGAGGGGAACACTGAAGCTTTCTTT. It translates to CASSLMGEGNTEAFF.